Below, 21 T cell receptor beta chains from the same sample are listed, as sequenced in a study of blood T cell repertoires in COVID-19. Produced via immunoSEQ multiplex PCR; TCRdb's table is partial and in-frame only. This sample has a few hundred thousand clones, with approximately 80% found just once. Sequenced material: peripheral blood. These receptors came from a human donor in a cohort sampled during active COVID-19.

The chain links TRBV7-2 to TRBJ2-4, with TRBD2 matching over 14 bases. CDR3 size: 17 residues. The germline CDR1 and CDR2 sequences are SGHTA and FQGNSA. Trimming cost V 1 base and J 9 bases; bases outside gene matches: 8. The CDR3 nucleotides are TGTGCCAGCAGCTTAGGGGGGACTAGCGGGAGTGGTACCATTCAGTACTTC. This encodes CASSLGGTSGSGTIQYF.

CDR3: CASNLLGGNQPQHF. The DNA for the CDR3 is TGTGCCAGCAACCTACTCGGAGGCAATCAGCCCCAGCATTTT. The gene calls are TRBV28 and TRBJ1-5; D is unresolved. Germline assignment: CDR1 MDHEN and CDR2 SYDVKM. The CDR3 covers 14 residues. V lost 7 bases and J lost 2, with 12 bases in between.

The chain joins TRBV19 to TRBJ1-5; no reliable D call. The CDR3 has 14 residues. V was pared by 3 bases and J by 3 bases, with 9 bases between. Germline-derived CDR1 and CDR2 are LNHDA and SQIVND (reference sequence). The CDR3 reads CASSMDSYNQPQHF. For the CDR3, the DNA is TGTGCCAGTAGTATGGACTCCTACAATCAGCCCCAGCATTTT. The variable domain in full, completed from reference TRBV19 and TRBJ1-5, reads DGGITQSPKYLFRKEGQNVTLSCEQNLNHDAMYWYRQDPGQGLRLIYYSQIVNDFQKGDIAEGYSVSREKKESFPLTVTSAQKNPTAFYLCASSMDSYNQPQHFGDGTRLSIL.

The chain couples TRBV4-1 to TRBJ2-5; 9 bases fit TRBD2. The CDR3 runs to 15 residues. Trimming removed 3 bases from V and 1 base from J; junction bases left unmatched: 3. Germline-derived CDR1 and CDR2 are MGHRA and YSYEKL. CDR3 sequence reads: CASSQSGRPQETQYF. CDR3 sequence (DNA): TGCGCCAGCAGCCAGAGCGGGAGGCCCCAAGAGACCCAGTACTTC.

The genes are TRBV11-2 and TRBJ2-3, with 14 bases that match TRBD2. The length of the CDR3 is 17 residues. Trimming at V came to 5 bases and at J to 4 bases, leaving 8 bases not matched to a gene. Germline V gene data show CDR1 as SGHAT and CDR2 as FQNNGV. The CDR3: CASSLGTSGSYADTQYF. CDR3 sequence (DNA): TGTGCCAGCAGCCTGGGGACTAGCGGGAGTTATGCAGATACGCAGTATTTT.

This clone occurred once. V and J are TRBV6-2 or TRBV6-3 and TRBJ1-2; D is unclear. Germline CDR1 and CDR2: MNHEY and SVGEGT. CDR3 length: 14 amino acids. V lost 5 bases to trimming and J lost 2 bases, with 12 bases between them. CDR3 sequence: CASSRGLSNYGYTF. CDR3 DNA: TGTGCCAGCAGTCGCGGCCTGTCCAACTATGGCTACACCTTC.

The rearrangement uses TRBV5-5 and TRBJ1-1; the D is unclear. The germline V and J ends were trimmed by 5 bases and 1 base, with 15 bases remaining between them. The CDR3 covers 15 residues. Germline V gene lookup returns CDR1 SGHKS and CDR2 YYEKEE (reference sequence). The CDR3: CASSFSTLPNTEAFF. CDR3 nucleotides: TGTGCCAGCAGTTTCTCCACATTACCGAACACTGAAGCTTTCTTT. The variable domain in full, with the rest retrieved from reference TRBV5-5 and TRBJ1-1, is DAGVTQSPTHLIKTRGQQVTLRCSPISGHKSVSWYQQVLGQGPQFIFQYYEKEERGRGNFPDRFSARQFPNYSSELNVNALLLGDSALYLCASSFSTLPNTEAFFGQGTRLTVV.

This clone was counted once. CDR3 loop: CASRGQGGTEAFF. DNA of the CDR3: TGTGCCAGCAGAGGACAGGGGGGCACTGAAGCTTTCTTT. This chain uses TRBV2 with TRBJ1-1; 10 nucleotides agree with TRBD1. With V trimmed by 6 bases and J by 4 bases, 2 bases remained unmatched. Germline V CDR1 and CDR2: SNHLY, FYNNEI. This CDR3 spans 13 amino acids.

This clone occurred once. The chain couples TRBV6-2 or TRBV6-3 to TRBJ2-7; TRBD1 is a possible D gene (6 bases). The CDR3 consists of 12 residues. The V and J ends lost 5 bases and 1 base respectively, with 6 bases between them. Germline assignment: CDR1 MNHEY and CDR2 SVGEGT. The CDR3 here is CASSQGSYEQYF. CDR3 bases: TGTGCCAGCAGTCAGGGGTCCTACGAGCAGTACTTC.

This clone was picked up many times. This rearrangement joins TRBV2 to TRBJ1-6; D unclear. The V end lost 3 bases, the J end lost 10 bases, and 19 bases lay between the germline ends. The CDR3 is 16 residues long. The V gene's germline CDR1 is SNHLY and CDR2 FYNNEI. CDR3 nucleotide sequence: TGTGCCAGCAGTGATATTGTTTTAGGTGCGGGATCACCCCTCCACTTT. Residues: CASSDIVLGAGSPLHF.

The chain couples TRBV10-2 to TRBJ2-1; 7 nucleotides align to TRBD1. The V and J ends lost 7 bases and 9 bases, in that order; junction bases with no gene match: 12. The germline V gene has CDR1 WSHSY and CDR2 SAAADI. The CDR3 runs to 14 residues. This CDR3 reads CASIGDSPPGEQFF. The CDR3 coding sequence is TGCGCCAGCATAGGGGACAGCCCACCGGGTGAGCAGTTCTTC.

The rearrangement links TRBV2 to TRBJ2-1, with D perhaps TRBD2 (6 bases). Trimming shortened V by 1 base and J by 14 bases, and 12 bases separated the two germline ends. Germline CDR1 is SNHLY and CDR2 is FYNNEI. The CDR3 consists of 12 residues. The CDR3 sequence is CASSEVGGPEFF. CDR3 nucleotide sequence: TGTGCCAGCAGTGAAGTGGGGGGTCCTGAGTTCTTC.

This chain joins TRBV13 and TRBJ2-2; 8 bases fit TRBD2. V shed 1 base, J shed 6 bases, and the junction held 10 bases outside the gene matches. Germline V gene sequence: CDR1 PRHDT, CDR2 FYEKMQ (reference sequence). The CDR3 is made up of 17 amino acids. The CDR3 nucleotides read TGTGCCAGCAGCTTAGTCCCGGGACTAGGAAGTTCCGGGGAGCTGTTTTTT. Translating it yields CASSLVPGLGSSGELFF.

The gene calls are TRBV11-2 and TRBJ2-3; 11 bases align to TRBD1. The CDR3 has 15 residues. V was clipped by 5 bases and J by 4 bases; unmatched bases: 5. In germline, CDR1 is SGHAT, CDR2 FQNNGV. The CDR3 bases are TGTGCCAGCAGCGCCGGGACAGGGGGAGCAGATACGCAGTATTTT. Protein sequence: CASSAGTGGADTQYF.

This chain joins TRBV7-2 and TRBJ2-7; D may be TRBD2 (5 bases). CDR3 length: 14 amino acids. CDR1 and CDR2 (germline): SGHTA, FQGNSA. Trimming removed 2 bases from V and 2 bases from J, with 10 bases in between. The CDR3, as DNA: TGTGCCAGCAGCTTAATGGGAGACACCTACGAGCAGTACTTC. It encodes CASSLMGDTYEQYF.

The V call is TRBV4-1, the J call TRBJ2-1, with TRBD1 matching 7 bases. The CDR3 runs 17 residues. Germline V gene sequence: CDR1 MGHRA, CDR2 YSYEKL. Losses at the gene ends were 0 bases for V and 7 bases for J; bases not matched to a gene: 12. CDR3 sequence: CASSQESGQSDENEQFF. The DNA for the CDR3 is TGCGCCAGCAGCCAAGAATCGGGACAGAGCGACGAAAATGAGCAGTTCTTC.

This sequence joins TRBV4-3 and TRBJ2-5; D gene unclear. The CDR3 is made up of 13 amino acids. The germline V and J ends were trimmed by 4 bases and 5 bases, with 11 bases remaining between them. Germline CDR1 and CDR2: LGHNA and YSLEER. DNA for the CDR3: TGCGCCAGCAGCCGCCGAGGCTACGAGACCCAGTACTTC. Its protein product is CASSRRGYETQYF.

The V and J genes are TRBV9 and TRBJ2-7; 9 positions match TRBD2. CDR1 SGDLS and CDR2 YYNGEE come from the germline V gene. With 0 bases clipped from V and 3 bases from J, the junction kept 4 bases outside the gene matches. CDR3 length: 15 amino acids. Here the CDR3 DNA reads TGTGCCAGCAGCGTAGGGCCTAGCGGGATCTACGAGCAGTACTTC. The encoded protein is CASSVGPSGIYEQYF. The whole variable domain, remainder taken from reference TRBV9 and TRBJ2-7, is DSGVTQTPKHLITATGQRVTLRCSPRSGDLSVYWYQQSLDQGLQFLIQYYNGEERAKGNILERFSAQQFPDLHSELNLSSLELGDSALYFCASSVGPSGIYEQYFGPGTRLTVT.

V is TRBV27 and J is TRBJ1-2; TRBD1 might be the D (5 bases). This CDR3 has 17 amino acids. The germline CDR1 and CDR2 sequences are MNHEY and SMNVEV (reference sequence). The V and J ends lost 2 bases and 4 bases respectively, with 20 bases between them. This chain's CDR3 is CASSLQGGYGSSYGYTF. The CDR3 nucleotides are TGTGCCAGCAGTTTACAGGGAGGTTACGGTAGTTCCTATGGCTACACCTTC.

V is TRBV7-2 and J is TRBJ1-4; TRBD1 might be the D (5 bases). Trimming took 1 base from V and 4 from J, leaving 7 bases between them. This CDR3 has 14 amino acids. Germline V gene sequence: CDR1 SGHTA, CDR2 FQGNSA. CDR3 bases: TGTGCCAGCAGCTTAGAAGGGGTTAATGAAAAACTGTTTTTT. Encoded protein: CASSLEGVNEKLFF. Full variable domain (missing parts from reference TRBV7-2 and TRBJ1-4): GAGVSQSPSNKVTEKGKDVELRCDPISGHTALYWYRQSLGQGLEFLIYFQGNSAPDKSGLPSDRFSAERTGGSVSTLTIQRTQQEDSAVYLCASSLEGVNEKLFFGSGTQLSVL.

The chain joins TRBV9 to TRBJ2-7; 9 bases align to TRBD2. The CDR3 length is 15 residues. The V and J ends lost 0 bases and 3 bases, in that order; junction bases with no gene match: 4. CDR1 and CDR2 from the germline V gene are SGDLS and YYNGEE. The CDR3 sequence: CASSVAAGGFYEQYF. For the CDR3, the DNA is TGTGCCAGCAGCGTAGCAGCGGGGGGTTTCTACGAGCAGTACTTC.